This TCR beta chain stems from a study of shared T cell receptors in the human thymus (dated by TCRdb to the early 2020s). Notes on the research overall: The study examined how the human thymus generates shared, self-reactive T-cell receptor alpha chains.

Receptor libraries were prepared by the immunoSEQ multiplex PCR assay. Held by TCRdb, this immuneACCESS table contains in-frame sequences only and omits some clones. Under half of the omission traces to an unresolved V gene where checked; the cause of the rest is unknown. The sample has 500,000 to 750,000 clones on record, roughly 90% of them singletons. 0.008% to 0.011% of the sample goes to the ten largest clones. For this clone: It lacks a known antigen. Base qualities are not provided; no much larger clone lies one nucleotide away.

V sheds 8 bases and J sheds 7 bases, leaving 4 bases between their ends. The germline V gene sets CDR1 to SGHRS and CDR2 to YFSETQ. From the cysteine through the phenylalanine, the CDR3 covers 9 amino acids. Just the 27-base CDR3 DNA is kept, in frame starting at base 1. The same data also went into a second study, on human thymus T cells. In that second paper, the authors write: The donors were immunologically healthy infants in Finland who had open corrective cardiac surgery for congenital heart defects. The thymus tissue came from surgical resects taken out during corrective cardiac surgery. Both the thymic and the peripheral blood repertoires appeared to show biased V and J gene segment usage. The related research found that thymic TCR repertoires overlapped highly between unrelated individuals. TCR alpha and beta repertoires from roughly eight infant thymus samples and four related peripheral blood samples were characterized in the study. Donor ages ranged from about 7 to 244 days, and the cohort comprised more than 5 male and a couple of female infants. Thymocytes were freed from the tissue by mechanical means and kept at -70 degrees C as pellets of roughly 10-32 million cells. Genomic DNA was extracted from frozen cell pellets with a QIAsymphony instrument. TCRB and TCRAD loci were amplified from a standardized quantity of quality-controlled genomic DNA using the immunoSEQ multiplex PCR assay. The V(D)J region was spanned by amplicons of a length sufficient to cover the CDR3 and to identify V and J genes. The amplicons were sequenced on an Illumina platform via the commercial immunoSEQ service. Primer bias and sequencing errors were corrected as previously described, and TCRAD and TCRB were defined on the basis of the IMGT database. immunoSEQ Analyzer 3.0 and VDJTools were used for repertoire analysis, which covered basic statistics, V/J segment usage, diversity estimates, rarefaction and pairwise overlap. Chao1, ChaoE, Efron-Thisted, Shannon and inverse Simpson indices were used to estimate diversity, which was also estimated on datasets down-sampled to the smallest sample. Repertoire overlap was determined by strict matching of CDR3 nucleotide sequence, V gene and J gene, and Jaccard-based multidimensional scaling clustering was applied. On average, thymus samples yielded about 810,000 unique TCRB clonotypes, whereas blood samples yielded about 84,000.

The sample comprised thymocytes. The clonotype originates from a boy under two years old with a congenital heart defect. Donor details come from another sample of the same person, matched by shared clones. This sequence uses TRBV5-1 and TRBJ1-5, with the identity of the D gene unclear. The CDR3 region has the sequence CARLQPQHF. The DNA sequence follows: TGCGCCAGATTACAGCCCCAGCATTTT.